This T cell receptor beta chain is drawn from a study of identifying expanded T cells in peripheral blood. The assay was immunoSEQ multiplex PCR, and TCRdb's table has in-frame clones only and misses some. The table records about 89,000 clones, 75% to 90% of them present only once. Healthy donors had no documented immune events, such as infections, while sampled. The CDR3 consists of 13 residues. The ends were cut back, 5 bases at V and 4 bases at J, with 11 bases in the middle. Germline-derived CDR1 and CDR2 are MNHEY and SVGAGI. Comments on this clone: The antigen is unknown.

Study-level points and caveats: Variance in clone template counts between approximately 2-week samples significantly increased with total template count across all healthy donors.

J is TRBJ1-1 and V is TRBV6-5, with D possibly being TRBD1 (6 bases). The TCR originated in a person aged 18 to 69 in good health. The sequencing sample was made of blood. The CDR3 nucleotides read TGTGCCAGCAGTGTGGACAGAGGCACTGAAGCTTTCTTT. The encoded protein is CASSVDRGTEAFF.